This TCR beta chain was documented in a study of T cell repertoires in MIS-A myocarditis (dated by TCRdb to the early 2020s). Including the terminal cysteine and phenylalanine, the CDR3 comprises 16 residues. The CDR3 DNA has 48 bases and is translated from base 1. The germline V gene sets CDR1 to MGHRA and CDR2 to YSYEKL. V is pared back by 3 bases and J by 1 base, with 16 bases lying between the germline termini. This clone turned up a few times. Its binding antigen is unknown. No quality values exist for individual bases; no much larger clone is one base distant. TCRbeta CDR3 regions were amplified with the immunoSEQ bias-controlled multiplex PCR and sequenced at high throughput. Turning to the authors' computational methods: The immunoSEQ vendor pipeline collapsed and filtered the CDR3 sequences so that the abundance and frequency of each unique TCRbeta CDR3 could be quantified. CD-HIT clustered dominant CDR3 amino acid sequences with SARS-CoV-2-specific ImmuneCODE TCRbeta sequences at a 90% global sequence identity threshold. Clones with frequencies of 0.1 to 1 were classed as hyperexpanded, and 0.01 to 0.1 as large. CDR3 amino acid sequences and V and J gene assignments of dominant clones were confirmed with MiXCR. The R stringdist package was used to compute Levenshtein distances between the patient clonotypes and the ImmuneCODE hits. The clones in this table, taken by TCRdb from immuneACCESS, are in-frame only. Not every clone is retained; where verified, under half of the shortfall comes from an unresolved V gene, and the cause of the rest is unknown. That table gives V, J and clone size, and the DNA gave D and trimming. For this sample there are 14,000 to 15,000 clones; about 74% appear just once. The biggest ten clones account for roughly 61% of the sample.

The QIAamp DNA FFPE kit was used to extract genomic DNA from formalin-fixed paraffin-embedded autopsy tissue. Recombination joined TRBV4-1 with TRBJ2-7; the D segment cannot be called with confidence. Sequencing used left ventricle heart tissue obtained at autopsy. Interpreted using the paper, the cell subset or site label stands for: cardiac tissue sample (left or right ventricle, interventricular septum, or pericardium). The TCR originated in a man aged 18 to 30 with fulminant myocarditis from multisystem inflammatory syndrome in adults (MIS-A) after COVID-19. CDR3 region: CASSHEFLAASYEQYF. In nucleotide form, the sequence is TGCGCCAGCAGCCACGAATTCTTGGCTGCATCCTACGAGCAGTACTTC.